The 32 T cell receptor beta chains listed next were all sequenced from one sample in a study of read filtering for tumor transcriptome and immune sequencing (dated by TCRdb to 2020 to 2021). The instrument given in TCRdb is Illumina HiSeq 4000. TCR libraries were built from approximately 400 ng RNA with the Immunoverse kit, using molecular barcoded adaptors covering alpha/delta and beta/gamma chains. TCRdb's own reprocessing of the public reads used fastp at Q25 and MiXCR and kept productive beta chains. Merged by CDR3 protein, the rows form single entries marked with the most common genes and DNA. This sample has about 24,000 distinct CDR3 sequences in its table, and approximately 23% of those were observed once. The ten largest clones represent around 46% of the sample. Sequences were obtained from a population of CD138-negative cells sorted from bone marrow. This specimen's cell subset or site label, interpreted: bone marrow mononuclear cells depleted of CD138+ plasma/myeloma cells by negative magnetic selection. All receptors come from a donor at least 40 years old with multiple myeloma.

The chain has TRBV18 and TRBJ2-7; 10 bases fit TRBD1. V lost 5 bases, J lost 6 bases, and 13 bases stayed unmatched. Germline values: CDR1 KGHSH, CDR2 LQKENI. The CDR3 is made up of 16 amino acids. CDR3 residues: CASSFPLGQGKFEQYF. The CDR3 region has the DNA TGTGCCAGCTCATTCCCTTTGGGACAGGGGAAGTTCGAGCAGTACTTC.

A few counts support this clonotype. The chain couples TRBV5-1 to TRBJ1-2, with D hard to call. This CDR3 spans 14 amino acids. V was clipped by 0 bases and J by 6 bases, with 12 bases between them. Per germline, CDR1 SGHRS and CDR2 YFSETQ. Here the CDR3 DNA reads TGCGCCAGCAGCTTGGACGGGGTCTACGATGGCTACACCTTC. As protein: CASSLDGVYDGYTF. The variable domain in full, completed from reference TRBV5-1 and TRBJ1-2, reads KAGVTQTPRYLIKTRGQQVTLSCSPISGHRSVSWYQQTPGQGLQFLFEYFSETQRNKGNFPGRFSGRQFSNSRSEMNVSTLELGDSALYLCASSLDGVYDGYTFGSGTRLTVV.

There are many counts of this clonotype. CDR3 sequence reads: CSVGQGATDTEAFF. The CDR3 coding sequence is TGCAGCGTGGGACAGGGGGCCACGGACACTGAAGCTTTCTTT. This chain uses TRBV29-1 with TRBJ1-1, with 12 bases identical to TRBD1. This CDR3 comprises 14 residues. CDR1 is SQVTM, CDR2 ANQGSEA, per germline. V lost 6 bases, J lost 3 bases, and 5 bases stayed unmatched.

To note about this clonotype: A read error is possible here, since a much larger clone lies one base away. The rearrangement uses TRBV12-3 or TRBV12-4 and TRBJ1-3; D is undetermined. The V and J ends lost 3 bases and 3 bases respectively, with 9 bases between them. The CDR3 totals 14 residues. This CDR3 is CASSFLSNGNTIYF. In DNA, the CDR3 is TGTGCCAGCAGTTTTCTGAGTAATGGAAACACCATATATTTT.

As to this clonotype: A much more abundant neighbour one base away suggests this may be a read error. V gene TRBV28 combines with J gene TRBJ1-2; D ambiguous. The ends were cut back, 5 bases at V and 5 bases at J, with 9 bases in the middle. Germline values: CDR1 MDHEN, CDR2 SYDVKM. The CDR3 loop spans 12 amino acids. CDR3 protein: CASSPRPYGYTF. In nucleotides, the CDR3 is TGTGCCAGCAGTCCACGCCCGTATGGCTACACCTTC.

At least ten counts were recorded for this clonotype. The rearrangement links TRBV11-3 to TRBJ2-3; 11 bases are a match to TRBD2. Germline values: CDR1 SGHNT, CDR2 YENEEA. The CDR3 has 16 residues. V shed 3 bases and J 2 bases; nucleotides not matched to a gene: 4. CDR3 amino acids: CASSFSGGATTDTQYF. CDR3 nucleotide sequence: TGTGCCAGCAGCTTTAGCGGGGGGGCCACCACAGATACGCAGTATTTT.

Sample share makes this clonotype medium-sized. The chain couples TRBV3-1 to TRBJ2-1; D gene unclear. The V end lost 0 bases, the J end lost 10 bases, and 4 bases lay between the germline ends. This CDR3 region has 11 residues. Germline loops: CDR1 LGHDT, CDR2 YNNKEL (reference sequence). In DNA, the CDR3 is TGTGCCAGCAGCCAAGAAGGGGAGCAGTTCTTC. This translates into CASSQEGEQFF.

This clonotype was recorded at least ten times. This chain uses TRBV7-8 with TRBJ2-5; 11 nucleotides match TRBD2. This CDR3 contains 16 residues. Unmatched junction bases numbered 6, after V lost 1 base and J lost 5 bases. In germline, CDR1 is SGHVS, CDR2 FQNEAQ. CDR3 sequence reads: CASSLGLAGGWETQYF. CDR3 nucleotide sequence: TGTGCCAGCAGCTTAGGTCTAGCGGGGGGCTGGGAGACCCAGTACTTC.

This clonotype was counted ten times or more. The chain is built from TRBV4-1 and TRBJ2-7, with 11 bases lining up with TRBD1. J lost 6 bases, V lost 3 bases, and 7 bases had no gene match. Germline CDR1 and CDR2: MGHRA and YSYEKL. The length of the CDR3 is 15 residues. CDR3 sequence: CASSHSRTGGGEQYF. The CDR3 DNA reads as TGCGCCAGCAGCCATTCCCGGACAGGGGGCGGCGAGCAGTACTTC.

This clonotype was detected ten times or more. The chain has TRBV6-5 and TRBJ1-1, with no clear D. V lost 5 bases and J 3 bases, leaving 10 bases between the germline ends. CDR1 is MNHEY, CDR2 SVGAGI, per germline. The CDR3 totals 13 residues. The CDR3 DNA reads TGTGCCAGCAGTAGGGTGGACGACACTGAAGCTTTCTTT. Translating gives CASSRVDDTEAFF.

With respect to this clonotype: This could be a read error, since a much larger clone is one nucleotide away. The gene calls are TRBV2 and TRBJ2-3; 10 bases fit TRBD1. CDR1 and CDR2 from the germline V gene are SNHLY and FYNNEI. This CDR3 spans 15 amino acids. The CDR3 DNA follows: TGTGTCAGCAGGGGACAGGGGTCTAGCACAGATACGCAGTATTTT. Translating it yields CVSRGQGSSTDTQYF.

J is TRBJ2-3 and V is TRBV20-1, with TRBD1 matching over 10 bases. The CDR3 runs 16 residues. Germline loops: CDR1 DFQATT, CDR2 SNEGSKA (reference sequence). Trimming at V came to 5 bases and at J to 4 bases, leaving 12 bases not matched to a gene. The CDR3 loop is CSAPPTGTGEADTQYF. CDR3 nucleotide sequence: TGCAGTGCTCCACCAACCGGGACAGGGGAGGCAGATACGCAGTATTTT.

Worth noting for this clonotype: This may be a read error: a much more frequent sequence differs by one nucleotide. The rearrangement joins TRBV7-7 to TRBJ1-5; D gene ambiguous. The CDR3 spans 13 residues. Germline CDR1 and CDR2: SSHAT and FNYEAQ (reference sequence). In nucleotides, the CDR3 is TGTGCTAGCAGCTTAACTAGCAATCAGCCCCTGCATTTT. It encodes CASSLTSNQPLHF.

In its sample, this clonotype was seen a few times. This chain uses TRBV28 with TRBJ2-5; the D is unclear. CDR3 size: 12 residues. V lost 5 bases, J lost 5 bases, and 9 bases lay in between. Germline-derived CDR1 and CDR2 are MDHEN and SYDVKM. The CDR3 DNA is TGTGCCAGCAGTGAAATGGGGGAGACCCAGTACTTC. Translation: CASSEMGETQYF.

Turning to this clonotype: A much larger clonotype is one base distant, so this may be a read error. The chain combines TRBV6-1 with TRBJ1-2; 8 bases line up with TRBD1. This CDR3 has 15 amino acids. Germline CDR1 is MNHNS and CDR2 is SASEGT. This CDR3 is CACSPLGQDNYGYTF. Written as DNA, the CDR3 is TGTGCCTGCAGTCCCCTGGGACAGGATAACTATGGCTACACCTTC.

This clonotype appeared many times. V and J are TRBV4-1 and TRBJ2-1, with 12 bases lining up with TRBD2. V was clipped by 4 bases and J by 0 bases; unmatched bases: 4. This CDR3 contains 17 residues. Germline V gene lookup returns CDR1 MGHRA and CDR2 YSYEKL. CDR3 residues: CASSLGLAGSSYNEQFF. The DNA of the CDR3 is TGCGCCAGCAGCCTAGGACTAGCGGGGAGCTCCTACAATGAGCAGTTCTTC.

A note on this clonotype: At one end the junction does not follow the germline gene, possibly because of a read error. This chain links TRBV5-1 with TRBJ1-1, with D hard to call. Germline V gene data show CDR1 as SGHRS and CDR2 as YFSETQ. The CDR3 spans 14 residues. CDR3: CASSLEAQLAEVFF. Written as DNA, the CDR3 is TGCGCCAGCAGCTTGGAAGCCCAGCTCGCTGAAGTTTTCTTT.

There are a few counts of this clonotype. The gene calls are TRBV5-5 and TRBJ2-2, with a weak D call TRBD1 (6 bases). Trimming shortened V by 2 bases and J by 2 bases, and 13 bases separated the two germline ends. The CDR3 extends over 16 amino acids. CDR1 and CDR2 from the germline V gene are SGHKS and YYEKEE (reference sequence). CDR3 region: CASSFSWGPNTGELFF. DNA for the CDR3: TGTGCCAGCAGCTTTAGTTGGGGGCCTAACACCGGGGAGCTGTTTTTT.

This clonotype appeared a few times. This may arise from a read error, as a much more abundant clone is one base away. The J gene is TRBJ2-1, the V gene TRBV7-3; 12 bases agree with TRBD2. This CDR3 spans 15 amino acids. Germline lookup yields CDR1 SGHTA and CDR2 FQGTGA. The CDR3 is CASSPSGGEVNEQLF. In DNA form, the CDR3 reads TGTGCCAGCAGCCCTAGCGGGGGGGAGGTGAATGAGCAGCTCTTC.

This clonotype was detected many times. The rearrangement joins TRBV19 to TRBJ1-1, with D unclear. The CDR3 totals 14 residues. Germline V gives CDR1 LNHDA, CDR2 SQIVND (reference sequence). V lost 1 base and J 4 bases, leaving 10 bases between the germline ends. CDR3 in amino acids: CASSIGRAGTEAFF. The CDR3 DNA follows: TGTGCCAGTAGTATAGGTAGGGCAGGCACTGAAGCTTTCTTT.

V gene TRBV7-2 combines with J gene TRBJ2-2; D possibly matches TRBD1 or TRBD2 (6 bases each). With 1 base removed from V and 0 bases from J, the gap between germline ends came to 12 bases. This CDR3 has 17 residues. Germline values: CDR1 SGHTA, CDR2 FQGNSA. The CDR3 loop is CASSLGGASANTGELFF. CDR3 coding DNA: TGTGCCAGCAGCTTAGGGGGGGCTAGCGCGAACACCGGGGAGCTGTTTTTT.

There are many counts of this clonotype. The CDR3 reads CASSYSIVSGRLNTEAFF. For the CDR3, the DNA is TGTGCCAGCAGTTACTCGATCGTCTCTGGGAGACTGAACACTGAAGCTTTCTTT. The chain links TRBV6-5 to TRBJ1-1; D call uncertain. From germline, CDR1 is MNHEY and CDR2 SVGAGI. The length of the CDR3 is 18 residues. V was pared by 0 bases and J by 0 bases, with 17 bases between.

This clonotype was found a few times. The chain links TRBV14 to TRBJ2-5, with 7 bases that match TRBD2. Germline V gene lookup returns CDR1 SGHDN and CDR2 FVKESK. Trimming took 8 bases from V and 7 from J; bases not matched to a gene: 7. The CDR3 is 12 amino acids. CDR3 DNA: TGTGCCAGCCAGATATCGGGAGGGACCCAGTACTTC. This sequence encodes CASQISGGTQYF.

This clonotype was recorded many times. CDR3 region: CASSLTREDTQYF. The CDR3 region has the DNA TGTGCCAGCAGCTTAACCCGGGAGGATACGCAGTATTTT. V gene TRBV7-3 combines with J gene TRBJ2-3, with D perhaps matching TRBD2 (6 bases). This CDR3 spans 13 amino acids. Trimming stripped 0 bases from V and 6 bases from J, with 7 bases between. Per germline, CDR1 SGHTA and CDR2 FQGTGA. The full variable domain, completed using reference TRBV7-3 and TRBJ2-3, is GAGVSQTPSNKVTEKGKYVELRCDPISGHTALYWYRQSLGQGPEFLIYFQGTGAADDSGLPNDRFFAVRPEGSVSTLKIQRTERGDSAVYLCASSLTREDTQYFGPGTRLTVL.

This clonotype occurred many times. This chain uses TRBV6-5 with TRBJ1-1; 8 bases are a match to TRBD1. The CDR3 has 17 residues. Germline V lookup: CDR1 MNHEY, CDR2 SVGAGI. The V and J ends lost 8 bases and 0 bases, in that order; junction bases with no gene match: 14. CDR3 sequence reads: CASSMGQVFSMNTEAFF. CDR3 bases: TGTGCCAGCTCAATGGGACAGGTATTTTCGATGAACACTGAAGCTTTCTTT.

This clonotype has at least ten counts. J is TRBJ2-2 and V is TRBV24-1; D might be TRBD1 or TRBD2, each matching 5 bases. The V end lost 5 bases, the J end lost 6 bases, and 12 bases lay between the germline ends. The CDR3 runs to 14 residues. The germline CDR1 and CDR2 sequences are KGHDR and SFDVKD. The CDR3 loop reads CATSAVLGAGELFF. The CDR3 DNA reads as TGTGCCACCAGTGCCGTGCTGGGGGCCGGGGAGCTGTTTTTT.

About this clonotype: The junction and the germline gene differ at one end; a read error may be behind it. The CDR3 reads CAGSFVENTEAFF. CDR3 bases: TGCGCCGGCAGCTTCGTGGAAAACACTGAAGCTTTCTTT. The chain recombines TRBV5-1 with TRBJ1-1; D uncertain. This CDR3 comprises 13 residues. From germline, CDR1 is SGHRS and CDR2 YFSETQ.

About this clonotype: A much bigger clone sits one base away, suggesting this may be a read error. The genes are TRBV24-1 and TRBJ2-3; a weak D match, TRBD2 (5 bases). Between the trimmed V and J ends, which lost 6 bases and 4 bases, there was a span of 16 bases. The CDR3 contains 15 residues. The germline CDR1 and CDR2 sequences are KGHDR and SFDVKD. The CDR3 is CATSRTRGAADTQYF. The CDR3, as DNA: TGTGCCACCAGTAGGACCCGGGGAGCGGCAGATACGCAGTATTTT.

Note on this clonotype: A much larger clone lies one base from this, so it may be a read error. The chain carries TRBV20-1 and TRBJ1-4; D is possibly TRBD1 (6 bases). The CDR3 runs 15 residues. Germline lookup yields CDR1 DFQATT and CDR2 SNEGSKA (reference sequence). The DNA of the CDR3 is TGCAGTGCTAGAGATCCCAGGGGCCCGAATGAAACACTGTTTTTT. This gives the protein CSARDPRGPNETLFF.

The gene calls are TRBV20-1 and TRBJ2-1; 9 bases align to TRBD2. This CDR3 contains 15 residues. Germline V gene sequence: CDR1 DFQATT, CDR2 SNEGSKA (reference sequence). V lost 0 bases to trimming and J lost 9 bases; unmatched junction nucleotides: 9. CDR3 DNA sequence: TGCAGTGCTAGAGATCTCCAGCGGGGGGTCATTGAGCAGTTCTTC. It codes for CSARDLQRGVIEQFF.

A note on this clonotype: A read error may explain this, as a much larger clone is one base away. The V gene is TRBV5-1, the J gene TRBJ2-4; the D is unclear. This CDR3 region has 15 residues. Germline CDR1 and CDR2: SGHRS and YFSETQ. CDR3 sequence: CASSYNLPPENVQYF. The CDR3 coding sequence is TGCGCCAGCAGCTACAACCTACCGCCGGAAAACGTTCAGTACTTC. Full variable domain (missing parts from reference TRBV5-1 and TRBJ2-4): KAGVTQTPRYLIKTRGQQVTLSCSPISGHRSVSWYQQTPGQGLQFLFEYFSETQRNKGNFPGRFSGRQFSNSRSEMNVSTLELGDSALYLCASSYNLPPENVQYFGAGTRLSVL.

This clonotype has a handful of counts. The J gene is TRBJ2-3, the V gene TRBV29-1; D is ambiguous. This CDR3 has 12 residues. Trimming pared 7 bases from V and 1 base from J, leaving 9 bases between. CDR1 is SQVTM and CDR2 is ANQGSEA in the germline V gene. CDR3 region: CSARSGTDTQYF. The CDR3 bases are TGCAGCGCCAGGTCGGGCACAGATACGCAGTATTTT.